The 18 T cell receptor beta chains below were found in one sample sequenced in a study of T cell responses to AZD1222 COVID-19 vaccine. Method: immunoSEQ multiplex PCR; TCRdb's copy keeps in-frame clones and lacks some. The data hold approximately 150,000 clones, with around 93% observed a single time. The specimen comprised peripheral blood, sampled 28 days after the second AZD1222 dose. The receptors shown here come from an adult who received the AZD1222 COVID-19 vaccine.

This chain links TRBV6-4 with TRBJ1-1, with D possibly being TRBD1 (5 bases). The CDR3 totals 15 residues. V was shortened by 0 bases and J by 2 bases, with 10 bases between the two germline ends. Germline V gene lookup returns CDR1 MRHNA and CDR2 SNTAGT. The CDR3 protein is CASSDSGGTNTEAFF. CDR3 DNA sequence: TGTGCCAGCAGTGACTCTGGGGGAACTAACACTGAAGCTTTCTTT.

The genes are TRBV12-3 or TRBV12-4 and TRBJ2-7; D not certain. V was shortened by 3 bases and J by 5 bases, with 8 bases between the two germline ends. CDR3 length: 12 amino acids. Here the CDR3 DNA reads TGTGCCAGCAGTTTCATACCCCACGAGCAGTACTTC. This translates into CASSFIPHEQYF.

The chain is built from TRBV9 and TRBJ1-1, with D possibly TRBD1 on 5 matching bases. V shed 4 bases and J shed 1 base, with 17 bases lying between them. Looked up from germline, CDR1 is SGDLS and CDR2 is YYNGEE. The CDR3 runs 16 residues. The CDR3 reads CASSLGVGGGNTEAFF. The CDR3 bases are TGTGCCAGCAGCCTAGGGGTCGGTGGGGGGAACACTGAAGCTTTCTTT.

The V and J genes are TRBV7-9 and TRBJ1-2; D is undetermined. The CDR3 covers 15 residues. With 0 bases removed from V and 2 bases from J, the gap between germline ends came to 10 bases. CDR1 is SEHNR, CDR2 FQNEAQ, per germline (reference sequence). Here the CDR3 DNA reads TGTGCCAGCAGCTTAGCTTCAACAGACAACTATGGCTACACCTTC. Amino acid sequence: CASSLASTDNYGYTF.

This sequence joins TRBV19 and TRBJ1-5, with 7 bases aligning to TRBD1. Germline CDR1 and CDR2: LNHDA and SQIVND (reference sequence). The CDR3 has 14 residues. The V and J ends lost 5 bases and 7 bases, in that order; junction bases with no gene match: 8. The CDR3 coding sequence is TGTGCCAGTAGTTCCGACAGGGTTGGCCAGCCCCAGCATTTT. It translates to CASSSDRVGQPQHF.

This clone was observed a single time. CDR3 bases: TGTGCCTGGACCTCCCGGGACAGGGGGCTTTTCGCTGGAAACACCATATATTTT. It specifies CAWTSRDRGLFAGNTIYF. The chain recombines TRBV30 with TRBJ1-3, with TRBD1 matching over 12 bases. The junction had 12 bases not matched to a gene; V was cut back by 4 bases and J by 2 bases. The germline V gene encodes CDR1 GTSNPN and CDR2 SVGIG (reference sequence). There are 18 residues in the CDR3.

The CDR3 loop is CASSIRTGELFF. CDR3 DNA sequence: TGTGCCAGTAGTATAAGAACTGGGGAGCTGTTTTTT. The chain recombines TRBV19 with TRBJ2-2, with D hard to call. Trimming removed 2 bases from V and 8 bases from J, with 6 bases in between. The CDR3 has 12 residues. Germline CDR1 reads LNHDA; CDR2 reads SQIVND (reference sequence).

The chain recombines TRBV30 with TRBJ1-2; D perhaps matches TRBD1 (6 bases). Germline loops: CDR1 GTSNPN, CDR2 SVGIG (reference sequence). Deletions cut 1 base from V and 7 bases from J, with 19 bases between. The CDR3 has 15 residues. For the CDR3, the DNA is TGTGCCTGGAGTGACCAGGGGTTATTGCGTAGTGGCTACACCTTC. Its translation is CAWSDQGLLRSGYTF. Drawing the rest from reference TRBV30 and TRBJ1-2, the complete variable domain is SQTIHQWPATLVQPVGSPLSLECTVEGTSNPNLYWYRQAAGRGLQLLFYSVGIGQISSEVPQNLSASRPQDRQFILSSKKLLLSDSGFYLCAWSDQGLLRSGYTFGSGTRLTVV.

The chain is built from TRBV5-1 and TRBJ1-3; D uncertain. Per germline, CDR1 SGHRS and CDR2 YFSETQ. This CDR3 is 16 amino acids long. Trimming removed 4 bases from V and 0 bases from J, with 14 bases in between. CDR3 sequence: CASSPGGTSSGNTIYF. The CDR3 DNA follows: TGCGCCAGCAGCCCTGGCGGCACCTCCTCTGGAAACACCATATATTTT.

The chain links TRBV7-9 to TRBJ1-6; D not resolved. V shed 1 base and J shed 7 bases, with 8 bases lying between them. In germline, CDR1 is SEHNR, CDR2 FQNEAQ (reference sequence). The CDR3 is 14 residues long. The CDR3 reads CASSLGGLNSPLHF. The CDR3 region has the DNA TGTGCCAGCAGCTTAGGTGGCCTCAATTCACCCCTCCACTTT.

The gene calls are TRBV5-8 and TRBJ2-3, with 7 bases aligning to TRBD2. Germline CDR1 SGHTS, CDR2 YDEGEE. J was trimmed by 0 bases and V by 0 bases; bases with no gene match: 4. The CDR3 sequence is 16 residues long. CDR3 sequence: CASSLGVSGSTDTQYF. The CDR3 DNA follows: TGTGCCAGCAGCTTGGGTGTTAGCGGGAGCACAGATACGCAGTATTTT.

This clone has just a few counts. The chain has TRBV30 and TRBJ2-1, with 8 bases identical to TRBD2. J gave up 5 bases and V 8 bases, and 11 bases lay outside the gene matches. CDR1 is GTSNPN, CDR2 SVGIG, per germline (reference sequence). The CDR3 contains 14 residues. CDR3 sequence: CALSSGLGDNEQFF. The CDR3 nucleotides read TGTGCCCTGTCTTCGGGACTAGGGGACAATGAGCAGTTCTTC.

The chain carries TRBV6-5 and TRBJ2-3; D is perhaps TRBD1 (5 bases). The V end was cut by 8 bases, the J end by 3 bases, with 15 bases between. The germline V gene encodes CDR1 MNHEY and CDR2 SVGAGI. The CDR3 spans 14 residues. The CDR3 sequence: CASAQGGQTDTQYF. Here the CDR3 DNA reads TGTGCCAGCGCTCAGGGTGGTCAGACAGATACGCAGTATTTT.

This clone showed up just once. The chain uses TRBV12-5 and TRBJ2-1; 11 positions agree with TRBD2. In germline, CDR1 is LGHNT, CDR2 FRNRAP. The CDR3 has 15 residues. Trimming removed 2 bases from V and 6 bases from J; junction bases left unmatched: 3. The CDR3 nucleotides are TGTGCTAGTGGTTTGTCGGGACTAGCGGCCAATGAGCAGTTCTTC. Translation gives CASGLSGLAANEQFF.

The chain combines TRBV5-1 with TRBJ2-1; 8 bases are shared with TRBD2. This CDR3 is 15 amino acids long. The V segment lost 3 bases and the J segment 9 bases; nucleotides outside the gene matches: 11. Germline V CDR1 and CDR2: SGHRS, YFSETQ. CDR3 sequence: CASSSEGTSLGEQFF. The CDR3 region has the DNA TGCGCCAGCAGCTCGGAAGGGACTAGTCTGGGTGAGCAGTTCTTC.

This chain uses TRBV5-4 with TRBJ1-2; no clear D gene. This CDR3 spans 13 amino acids. Per the germline V gene, CDR1 is SGHNT and CDR2 is YYREEE (reference sequence). Trimming shortened V by 2 bases and J by 2 bases, and 7 bases separated the two germline ends. The chain's CDR3 is CASSLSRNYGYTF. The CDR3 DNA is TGTGCCAGCAGCTTAAGCAGGAACTATGGCTACACCTTC.

Of note for this clone: Other DNA sequences in the same sample also yield this CDR3. The J gene is TRBJ2-1, the V gene TRBV19; 7 nucleotides align to TRBD1. The CDR3 loop spans 15 amino acids. Germline CDR1 LNHDA, CDR2 SQIVND (reference sequence). V lost 6 bases and J lost 0; bases outside the gene matches: 5. CDR3 protein: CASSVGQNSYNEQFF. The CDR3 nucleotides read TGTGCCAGTAGCGTGGGACAGAACTCCTACAATGAGCAGTTCTTC.

The chain carries TRBV7-9 and TRBJ2-1, with a weak D call TRBD2 (7 bases). V was trimmed by 5 bases and J by 4 bases, leaving 27 bases between them. This CDR3 comprises 19 residues. Per germline, CDR1 SEHNR and CDR2 FQNEAQ (reference sequence). The CDR3 protein is CASSPHGGPGGSTYNEQFF. In DNA, the CDR3 is TGTGCCAGCAGCCCCCATGGGGGGCCTGGCGGGAGTACGTACAATGAGCAGTTCTTC.